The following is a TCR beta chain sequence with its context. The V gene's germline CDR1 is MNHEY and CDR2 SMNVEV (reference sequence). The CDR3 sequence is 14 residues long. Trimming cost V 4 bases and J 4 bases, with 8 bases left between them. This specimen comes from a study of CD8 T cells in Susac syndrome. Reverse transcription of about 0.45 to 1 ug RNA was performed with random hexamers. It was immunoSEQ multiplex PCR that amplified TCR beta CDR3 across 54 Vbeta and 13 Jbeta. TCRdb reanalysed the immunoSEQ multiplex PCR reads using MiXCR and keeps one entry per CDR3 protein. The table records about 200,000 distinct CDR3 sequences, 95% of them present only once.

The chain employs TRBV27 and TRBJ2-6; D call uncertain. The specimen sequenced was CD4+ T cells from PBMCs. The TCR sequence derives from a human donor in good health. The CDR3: CASSYLYGANVLTF. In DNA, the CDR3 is TGTGCCAGCAGTTATCTCTACGGGGCCAACGTCCTGACTTTC. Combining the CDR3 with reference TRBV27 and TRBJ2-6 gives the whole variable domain EAQVTQNPRYLITVTGKKLTVTCSQNMNHEYMSWYRQDPGLGLRQIYYSMNVEVTDKGDVPEGYKVSRKEKRNFPLILESPSPNQTSLYFCASSYLYGANVLTFGAGSRLTVL.